The 6 T cell receptor beta chains reported below all come from one sample, sequenced in a study of cytomegalovirus exposure and HLA in healthy donors. Primers for the PCR totalled 60 Vbeta and 13 Jbeta. Repertoires were generated with immunoSEQ multiplex PCR, while TCRdb's copy carries only in-frame clones and drops some. The sample yields some 140,000 clones, over 60% seen once. Sequenced input: PBMCs. The receptors shown here come from a male donor in good health and CMV-seropositive.

This chain joins TRBV5-1 and TRBJ2-2, with 8 bases lining up with TRBD1. After removal of 4 bases from V and 2 bases from J, the junction contained 10 bases not matched to a gene. CDR3 length: 17 residues. Germline CDR1 and CDR2: SGHRS and YFSETQ. For the CDR3, the DNA is TGCGCCAGCAGCCAAAGCTGGGCAGGGGGCAACACCGGGGAGCTGTTTTTT. Amino acid sequence: CASSQSWAGGNTGELFF.

The rearrangement uses TRBV6-1 and TRBJ2-7, with 7 bases fitting TRBD2. The ends lost 2 bases at V and 2 bases at J; junction bases unmatched: 6. The CDR3 spans 15 residues. Germline V gives CDR1 MNHNS, CDR2 SASEGT. CDR3 sequence (DNA): TGTGCCAGCAGTGAATGGGTCAGCGGGACCTACGAGCAGTACTTC. It specifies CASSEWVSGTYEQYF.

V gene TRBV14 combines with J gene TRBJ2-2; D gene uncertain. V was trimmed by 4 bases and J by 1 base, leaving 7 bases between them. Per the germline V gene, CDR1 is SGHDN and CDR2 is FVKESK. The CDR3 sequence is 14 residues long. The CDR3 nucleotides are TGTGCCAGCAGCCCCCGGTTGAACACCGGGGAGCTGTTTTTT. Amino acids: CASSPRLNTGELFF.

The chain couples TRBV7-2 to TRBJ2-7; D uncertain. CDR1 is SGHTA and CDR2 is FQGNSA in the germline V gene. This CDR3 is 13 amino acids long. With 5 bases removed from V and 2 bases from J, the gap between germline ends came to 10 bases. CDR3: CASSQDVPYEQYF. The CDR3 DNA reads as TGTGCCAGCAGCCAGGATGTACCCTACGAGCAGTACTTC.

This clone was seen only once. The rearrangement joins TRBV7-2 to TRBJ2-7; possible D gene TRBD1, 6 bases. The CDR3 is 15 residues long. With 1 base removed from V and 2 bases from J, the gap between germline ends came to 12 bases. Germline loops: CDR1 SGHTA, CDR2 FQGNSA. In DNA form, the CDR3 reads TGTGCCAGCAGCTTAGAGCCACAGGGAGCCTACGAGCAGTACTTC. Amino acid sequence: CASSLEPQGAYEQYF.

The rearrangement links TRBV5-1 to TRBJ1-4; D possibly corresponds to TRBD1 (5 bases). V gave up 0 bases and J gave up 6 bases, with 9 bases separating them. CDR1 and CDR2 (germline): SGHRS, YFSETQ. There are 14 residues in the CDR3. For the CDR3, the DNA is TGCGCCAGCAGCTTGGCCAGGGTCGATGAAAAACTGTTTTTT. Encoded protein: CASSLARVDEKLFF. The whole variable domain, remainder taken from reference TRBV5-1 and TRBJ1-4, is KAGVTQTPRYLIKTRGQQVTLSCSPISGHRSVSWYQQTPGQGLQFLFEYFSETQRNKGNFPGRFSGRQFSNSRSEMNVSTLELGDSALYLCASSLARVDEKLFFGSGTQLSVL.